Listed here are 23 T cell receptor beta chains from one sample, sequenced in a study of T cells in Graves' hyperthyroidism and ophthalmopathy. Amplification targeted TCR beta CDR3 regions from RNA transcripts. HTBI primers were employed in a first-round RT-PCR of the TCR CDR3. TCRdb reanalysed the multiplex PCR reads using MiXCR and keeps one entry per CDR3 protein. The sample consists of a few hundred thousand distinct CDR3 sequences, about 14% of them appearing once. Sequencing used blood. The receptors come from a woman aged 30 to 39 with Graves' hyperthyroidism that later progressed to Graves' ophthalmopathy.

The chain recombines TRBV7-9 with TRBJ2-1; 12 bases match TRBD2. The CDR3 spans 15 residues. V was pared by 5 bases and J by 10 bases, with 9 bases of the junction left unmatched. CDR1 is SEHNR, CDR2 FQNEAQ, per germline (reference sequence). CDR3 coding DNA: TGTGCCAGCAGCGAGACTAGCGGGAGAGTCGAAGAGCAGTTCTTC. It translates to CASSETSGRVEEQFF.

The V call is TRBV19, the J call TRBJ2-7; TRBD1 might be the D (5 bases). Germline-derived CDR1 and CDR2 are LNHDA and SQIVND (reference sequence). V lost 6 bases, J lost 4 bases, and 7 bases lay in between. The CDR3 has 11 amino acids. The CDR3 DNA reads TGTGCCAGTAGAGGACAATACGAGCAGTACTTC. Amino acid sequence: CASRGQYEQYF.

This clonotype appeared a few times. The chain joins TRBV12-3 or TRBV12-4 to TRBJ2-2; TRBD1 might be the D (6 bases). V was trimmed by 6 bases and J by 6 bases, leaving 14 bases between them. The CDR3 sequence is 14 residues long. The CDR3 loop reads CASSFTGRAGELFF. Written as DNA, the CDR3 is TGTGCCAGCAGCTTTACAGGGCGCGCCGGGGAGCTGTTTTTT.

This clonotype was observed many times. CDR3 sequence reads: CASSYTNTEAFF. The CDR3 nucleotides read TGCGCCAGCAGCTACACGAACACTGAAGCTTTCTTT. The chain carries TRBV5-1 and TRBJ1-1; D remains unclear. There are 12 residues in the CDR3. Between the trimmed V and J ends, which lost 3 bases and 1 base, there was a span of 4 bases. Germline V lookup: CDR1 SGHRS, CDR2 YFSETQ.

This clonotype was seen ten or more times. The CDR3 here is CASSQGGLSYEQYF. CDR3 bases: TGTGCCAGCAGCCAAGGAGGACTATCCTACGAGCAGTACTTC. The gene calls are TRBV3-1 and TRBJ2-7, with D possibly matching TRBD2 (6 bases). CDR3 length: 14 amino acids. CDR1 and CDR2 from the germline V gene are LGHDT and YNNKEL (reference sequence). V lost 1 base, J lost 1 base, and 8 bases lay in between.

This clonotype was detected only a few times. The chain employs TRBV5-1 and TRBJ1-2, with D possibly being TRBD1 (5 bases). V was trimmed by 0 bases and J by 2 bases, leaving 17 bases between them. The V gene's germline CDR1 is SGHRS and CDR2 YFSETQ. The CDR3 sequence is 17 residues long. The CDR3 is CASSLATGYRNNYGYTF. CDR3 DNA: TGCGCCAGCAGCTTGGCCACAGGTTATCGGAACAACTATGGCTACACCTTC. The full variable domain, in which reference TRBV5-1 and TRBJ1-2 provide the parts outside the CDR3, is KAGVTQTPRYLIKTRGQQVTLSCSPISGHRSVSWYQQTPGQGLQFLFEYFSETQRNKGNFPGRFSGRQFSNSRSEMNVSTLELGDSALYLCASSLATGYRNNYGYTFGSGTRLTVV.

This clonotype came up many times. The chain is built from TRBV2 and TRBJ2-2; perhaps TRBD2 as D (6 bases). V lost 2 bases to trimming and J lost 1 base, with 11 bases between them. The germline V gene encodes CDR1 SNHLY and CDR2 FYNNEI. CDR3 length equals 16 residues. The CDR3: CASSETGTLNTGELFF. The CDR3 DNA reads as TGTGCCAGCAGTGAAACGGGGACTCTGAACACCGGGGAGCTGTTTTTT.

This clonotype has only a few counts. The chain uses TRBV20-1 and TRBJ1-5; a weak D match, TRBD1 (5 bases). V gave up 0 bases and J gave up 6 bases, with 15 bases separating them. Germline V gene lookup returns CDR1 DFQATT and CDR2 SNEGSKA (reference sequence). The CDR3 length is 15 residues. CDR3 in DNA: TGCAGTGCTAGAGATTCGTCGGGGGGAACTCAGCCCCAGCATTTT. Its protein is CSARDSSGGTQPQHF.

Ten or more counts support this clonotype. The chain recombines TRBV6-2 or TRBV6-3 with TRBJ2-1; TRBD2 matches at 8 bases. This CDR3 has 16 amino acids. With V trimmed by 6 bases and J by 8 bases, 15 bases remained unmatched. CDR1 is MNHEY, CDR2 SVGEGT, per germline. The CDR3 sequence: CASSLLGGRPGDEQFF. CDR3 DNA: TGTGCCAGCAGCCTCCTAGGCGGGAGGCCGGGGGATGAGCAGTTCTTC.

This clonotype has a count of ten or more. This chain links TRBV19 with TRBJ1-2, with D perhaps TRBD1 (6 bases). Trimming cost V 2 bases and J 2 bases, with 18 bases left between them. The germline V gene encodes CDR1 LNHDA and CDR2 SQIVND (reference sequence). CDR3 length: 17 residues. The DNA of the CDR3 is TGTGCCAGTAGTATATCCCCGCAGGGGAGGCTGAACTATGGCTACACCTTC. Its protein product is CASSISPQGRLNYGYTF. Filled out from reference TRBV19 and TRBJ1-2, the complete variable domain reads DGGITQSPKYLFRKEGQNVTLSCEQNLNHDAMYWYRQDPGQGLRLIYYSQIVNDFQKGDIAEGYSVSREKKESFPLTVTSAQKNPTAFYLCASSISPQGRLNYGYTFGSGTRLTVV.

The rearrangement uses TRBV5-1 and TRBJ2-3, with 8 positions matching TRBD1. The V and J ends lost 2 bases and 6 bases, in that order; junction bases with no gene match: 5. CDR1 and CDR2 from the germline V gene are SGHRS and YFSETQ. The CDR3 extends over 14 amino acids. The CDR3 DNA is TGCGCCAGCAGCTTCGGGACAGGATGGGATACGCAGTATTTT. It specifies CASSFGTGWDTQYF.

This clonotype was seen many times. CDR3 loop: CASSQGKGHPPYNEQFF. CDR3 nucleotide sequence: TGTGCCAGCAGCCAAGGGAAGGGTCACCCGCCTTACAATGAGCAGTTCTTC. The gene calls are TRBV3-1 and TRBJ2-1; D is unresolved. The CDR3 is 17 amino acids. Trimming stripped 1 base from V and 4 bases from J, with 17 bases between. Per germline, CDR1 LGHDT and CDR2 YNNKEL (reference sequence).

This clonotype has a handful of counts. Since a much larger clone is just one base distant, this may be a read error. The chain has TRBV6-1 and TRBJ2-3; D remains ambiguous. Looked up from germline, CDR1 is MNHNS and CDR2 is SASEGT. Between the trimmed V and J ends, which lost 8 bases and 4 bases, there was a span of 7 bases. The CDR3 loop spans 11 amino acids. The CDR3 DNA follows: TGTGCCAGCGCCCCCGCAGATACGCAGTATTTT. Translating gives CASAPADTQYF.

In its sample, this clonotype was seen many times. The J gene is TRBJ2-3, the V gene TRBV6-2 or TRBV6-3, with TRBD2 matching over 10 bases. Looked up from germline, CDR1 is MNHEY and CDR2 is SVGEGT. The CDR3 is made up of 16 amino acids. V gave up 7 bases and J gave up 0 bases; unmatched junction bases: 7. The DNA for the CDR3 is TGTGCCAGCACCACCTGGACTAGCGGAAGCACAGATACGCAGTATTTT. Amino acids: CASTTWTSGSTDTQYF.

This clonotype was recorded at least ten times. CDR3 nucleotide sequence: TGTGCCAGCACCGTGACTAGCGGCACAGATACGCAGTATTTT. Translation: CASTVTSGTDTQYF. V is TRBV7-2 and J is TRBJ2-3; 8 bases agree with TRBD2. The CDR3 contains 14 residues. CDR1 SGHTA and CDR2 FQGNSA come from the germline V gene. The V and J ends lost 7 bases and 1 base, in that order; junction bases with no gene match: 4.

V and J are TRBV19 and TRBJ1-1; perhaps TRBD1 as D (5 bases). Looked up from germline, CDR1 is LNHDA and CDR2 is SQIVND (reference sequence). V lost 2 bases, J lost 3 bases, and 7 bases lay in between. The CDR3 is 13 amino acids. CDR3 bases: TGTGCCAGTAGTATATTGGGGGACACTGAAGCTTTCTTT. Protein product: CASSILGDTEAFF.

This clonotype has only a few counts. CDR3: CASSFVAGSRTDTQYF. CDR3 in DNA: TGTGCCAGCAGTTTTGTAGCCGGGAGTCGCACAGATACGCAGTATTTT. The rearrangement uses TRBV27 and TRBJ2-3; D is perhaps TRBD2 (6 bases). Trimming pared 3 bases from V and 1 base from J, leaving 14 bases between. The CDR3 has 16 amino acids. From germline, CDR1 is MNHEY and CDR2 SMNVEV (reference sequence).

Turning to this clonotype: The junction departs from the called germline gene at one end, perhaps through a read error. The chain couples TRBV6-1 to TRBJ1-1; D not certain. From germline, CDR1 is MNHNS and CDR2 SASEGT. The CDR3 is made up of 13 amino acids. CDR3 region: CASSEVLGTEAFF. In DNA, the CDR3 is TGTGCCAGCAGCGAAGTTCTGGGGACTGAAGCTTTCTTT.

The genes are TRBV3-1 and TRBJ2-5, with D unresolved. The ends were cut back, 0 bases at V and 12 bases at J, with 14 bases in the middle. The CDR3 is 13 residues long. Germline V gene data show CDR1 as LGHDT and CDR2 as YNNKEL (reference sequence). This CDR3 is CASSQDVATVEYF. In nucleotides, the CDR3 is TGTGCCAGCAGCCAAGACGTCGCCACCGTAGAGTACTTC.

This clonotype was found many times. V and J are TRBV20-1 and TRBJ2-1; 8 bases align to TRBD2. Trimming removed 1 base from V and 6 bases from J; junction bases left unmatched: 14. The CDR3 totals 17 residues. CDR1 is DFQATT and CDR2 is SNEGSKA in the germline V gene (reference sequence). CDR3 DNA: TGCAGTGCTAGAGGCCTCCTGTCAGCGGGAGTAAGCAATGAGCAGTTCTTC. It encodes CSARGLLSAGVSNEQFF.

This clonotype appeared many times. CDR3 in DNA: TGTGCCAGCAGTTATGTAGGGGGCGTTGGCTACACCTTC. Protein product: CASSYVGGVGYTF. This rearrangement joins TRBV6-2 or TRBV6-3 to TRBJ1-2; 7 bases match TRBD1. The CDR3 consists of 13 residues. V shed 3 bases and J 7 bases; nucleotides not matched to a gene: 5. Germline V CDR1 and CDR2: MNHEY, SVGEGT.

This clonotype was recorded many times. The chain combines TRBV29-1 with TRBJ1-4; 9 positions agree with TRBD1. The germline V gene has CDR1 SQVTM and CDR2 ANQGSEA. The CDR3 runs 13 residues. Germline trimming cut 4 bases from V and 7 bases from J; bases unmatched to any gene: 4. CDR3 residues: CSVGDREAEKLFF. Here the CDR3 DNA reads TGCAGCGTTGGGGACAGGGAGGCTGAAAAACTGTTTTTT.

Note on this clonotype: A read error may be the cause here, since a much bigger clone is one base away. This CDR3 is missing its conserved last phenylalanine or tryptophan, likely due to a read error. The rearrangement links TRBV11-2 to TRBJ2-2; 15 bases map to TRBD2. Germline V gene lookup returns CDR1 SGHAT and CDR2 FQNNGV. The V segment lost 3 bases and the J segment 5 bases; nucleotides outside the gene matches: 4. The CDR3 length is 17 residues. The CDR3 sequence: CASSLGLAGGLTGELFL. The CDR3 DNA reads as TGTGCCAGCAGCTTGGGACTAGCGGGAGGTTTAACCGGGGAGCTGTTTCTT.